Below, one TCR beta chain is given with its context. This clone was picked up a small number of times. The antigen it recognizes is unknown. Base quality data are lacking; no much larger clone is found one base away. This sample stems from a study of blood T cell repertoires in COVID-19 (dated by TCRdb to 2018 to 2021). Regarding the complete study: Samples from collaborators originated in the United States, Italy and Spain and spanned both the acute and convalescent phases of COVID-19. The dataset comprised deeply sampled blood TCRbeta repertoires from subjects exposed to, actively infected with, or recovered from COVID-19. Samples came from the ongoing ImmuneRACE study (first 160 participants) plus 1,254 subjects from 6 global collaborators. The repertoires were released in a freely available public database meant as a resource for research on the immune response to SARS-CoV-2. Where available, HLA class I and class II types were taken from metadata supplied by the sample provider and were not determined by assay-based typing. The material from the prospective study consisted of cDNA or gDNA derived from T cells, B-cell-depleted T cells, or PBMCs. The sample metadata nearly always contained a de-identified subject ID, COVID-19 status, age in years and sex. Results and caveats for the whole study, not just this receptor: The amount of clinical and demographic metadata varied by source and participant and was provided uncurated.

The germline ends are 9 bases apart after V is trimmed by 3 bases and J by 4 bases. The germline V gene (reference sequence) gives CDR1 as LNHDA and CDR2 as SQIVND. From the cysteine through the phenylalanine, the CDR3 covers 14 amino acids. Only the CDR3 part of the read is kept: 42 bases, read in frame from the first base. TCRbeta CDR3 regions were amplified from genomic DNA by means of the immunoSEQ Assay, a bias-controlled multiplex PCR. In the source study's methods: The number of nucleated cells in each sample was estimated from the amplification of reference gene primers within the assay. To quantify the absolute abundance of each unique TCRbeta CDR3 rearrangement, sequence reads were collapsed and filtered. For each sample, productive Simpson clonality was calculated as the square root of Simpson's diversity index over productive rearrangements. TCRdb limited this immuneACCESS table to in-frame rearrangements with V and J called. A share of clones is missing; checked studies link under half to unresolved V genes, and the rest is unexplained. D and trimming come from the DNA, and the V and J calls and clone size come from that table. This sample holds roughly 100,000 clones; approximately 82% were observed only once. Over 3.5% of the sample belongs to the ten largest clones.

The collaborating institutions used their own protocols to collect whole blood in K2EDTA tubes. For TCRbeta analysis, collaborators shipped samples as frozen whole blood, isolated PBMCs, or DNA extracted from either of those sample types. The rearranged segments are TRBV19 and TRBJ2-2; the D gene assignment is ambiguous. The TCR comes from a man aged 55 to 70 with acute or convalescent COVID-19. The sequencing sample was made of peripheral blood. The CDR3 in this case is CASSMSAVTGELFF. In nucleotide form, the sequence is TGTGCCAGTAGTATGAGTGCCGTCACCGGGGAGCTGTTTTTT.